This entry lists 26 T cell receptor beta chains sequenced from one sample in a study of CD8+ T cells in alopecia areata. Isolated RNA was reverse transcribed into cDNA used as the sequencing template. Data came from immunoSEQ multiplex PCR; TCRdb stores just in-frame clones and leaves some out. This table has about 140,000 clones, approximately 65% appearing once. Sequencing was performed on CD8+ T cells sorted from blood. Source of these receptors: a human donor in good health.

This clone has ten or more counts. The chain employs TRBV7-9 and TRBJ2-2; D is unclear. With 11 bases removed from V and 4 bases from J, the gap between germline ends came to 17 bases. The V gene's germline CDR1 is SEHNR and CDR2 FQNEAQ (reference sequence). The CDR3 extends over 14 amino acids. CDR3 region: CAAPDGASTGELFF. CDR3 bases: TGTGCCGCGCCGGACGGAGCTTCCACCGGGGAGCTGTTTTTT.

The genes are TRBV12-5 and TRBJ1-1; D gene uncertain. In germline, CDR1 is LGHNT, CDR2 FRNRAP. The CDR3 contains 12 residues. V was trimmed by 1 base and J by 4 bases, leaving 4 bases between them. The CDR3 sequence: CASGLEATEAFF. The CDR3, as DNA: TGTGCTAGTGGTTTGGAGGCCACTGAAGCTTTCTTT.

This CDR3 is CAWSVGETQYF. The CDR3 DNA follows: TGTGCCTGGAGTGTCGGGGAGACCCAGTACTTC. This chain connects TRBV30 to TRBJ2-5; no definite D call. The V and J ends lost 0 bases and 5 bases respectively, with 4 bases between them. The CDR3 has 11 residues. The germline gives CDR1 GTSNPN, CDR2 SVGIG (reference sequence).

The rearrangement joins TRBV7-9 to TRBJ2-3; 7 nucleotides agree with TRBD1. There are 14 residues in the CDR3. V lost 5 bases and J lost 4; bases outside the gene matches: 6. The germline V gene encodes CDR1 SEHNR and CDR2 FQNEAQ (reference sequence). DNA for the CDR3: TGTGCCAGCAGCCAATCCGGGACAGCAGATACGCAGTATTTT. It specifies CASSQSGTADTQYF.

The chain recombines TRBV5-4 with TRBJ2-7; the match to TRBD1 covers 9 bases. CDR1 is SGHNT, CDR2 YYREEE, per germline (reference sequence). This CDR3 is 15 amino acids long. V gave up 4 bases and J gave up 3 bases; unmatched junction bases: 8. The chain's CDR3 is CASSQARDRVYEQYF. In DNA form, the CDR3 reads TGTGCCAGCAGCCAGGCTCGGGACAGGGTCTACGAGCAGTACTTC. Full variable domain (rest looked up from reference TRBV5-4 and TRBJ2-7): ETGVTQSPTHLIKTRGQQVTLRCSSQSGHNTVSWYQQALGQGPQFIFQYYREEENGRGNFPPRFSGLQFPNYSSELNVNALELDDSALYLCASSQARDRVYEQYFGPGTRLTVT.

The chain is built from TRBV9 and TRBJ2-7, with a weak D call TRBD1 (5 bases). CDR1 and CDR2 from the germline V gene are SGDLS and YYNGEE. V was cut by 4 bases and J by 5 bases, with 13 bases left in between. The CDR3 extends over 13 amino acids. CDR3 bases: TGTGCCAGCAGCCCCTCTCAAGGGGACGAGCAGTACTTC. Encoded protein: CASSPSQGDEQYF.

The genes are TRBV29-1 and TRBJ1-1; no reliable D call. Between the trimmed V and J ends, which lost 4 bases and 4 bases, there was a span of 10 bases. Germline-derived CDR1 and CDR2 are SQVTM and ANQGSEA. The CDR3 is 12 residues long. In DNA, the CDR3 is TGCAGCGTTGCAATGGTGGGCACTGAAGCTTTCTTT. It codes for CSVAMVGTEAFF.

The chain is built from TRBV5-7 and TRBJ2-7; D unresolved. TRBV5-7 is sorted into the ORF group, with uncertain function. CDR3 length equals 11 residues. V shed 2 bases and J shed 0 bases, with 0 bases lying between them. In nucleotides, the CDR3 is TGTGCCAGCAGCTTCTCCTACGAGCAGTACTTC. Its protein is CASSFSYEQYF.

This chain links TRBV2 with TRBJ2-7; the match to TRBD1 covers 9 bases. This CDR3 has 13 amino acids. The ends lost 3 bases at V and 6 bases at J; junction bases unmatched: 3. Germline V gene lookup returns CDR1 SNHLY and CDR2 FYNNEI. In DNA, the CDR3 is TGTGCCAGCAGTGACGGGACAGGGATCGAGCAGTACTTC. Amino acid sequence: CASSDGTGIEQYF.

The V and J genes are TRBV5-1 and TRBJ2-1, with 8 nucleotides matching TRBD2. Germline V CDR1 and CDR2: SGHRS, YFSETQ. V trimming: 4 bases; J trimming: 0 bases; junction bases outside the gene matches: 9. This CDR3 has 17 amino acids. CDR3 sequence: CASSPKTSVLSYNEQFF. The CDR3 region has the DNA TGCGCCAGCAGCCCTAAGACTAGCGTGCTCTCCTACAATGAGCAGTTCTTC.

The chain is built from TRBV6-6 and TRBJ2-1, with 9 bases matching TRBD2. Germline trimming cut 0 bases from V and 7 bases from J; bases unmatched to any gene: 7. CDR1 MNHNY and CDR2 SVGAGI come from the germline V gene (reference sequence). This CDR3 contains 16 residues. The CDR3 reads CASSYSSSGTYNEQFF. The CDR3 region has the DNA TGTGCCAGCAGTTACTCATCTAGCGGGACGTATAATGAGCAGTTCTTC.

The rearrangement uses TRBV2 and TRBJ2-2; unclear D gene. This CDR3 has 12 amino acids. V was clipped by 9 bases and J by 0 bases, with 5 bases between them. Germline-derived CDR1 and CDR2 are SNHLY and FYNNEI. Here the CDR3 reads CASLSNTGELFF. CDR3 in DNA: TGTGCCAGTTTATCGAACACCGGGGAGCTGTTTTTT.

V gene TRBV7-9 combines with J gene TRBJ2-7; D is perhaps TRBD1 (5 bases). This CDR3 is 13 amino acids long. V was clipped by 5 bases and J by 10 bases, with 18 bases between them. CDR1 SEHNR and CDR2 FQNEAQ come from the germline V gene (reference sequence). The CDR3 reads CASSPDDTGVQYF. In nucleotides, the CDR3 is TGTGCCAGCAGCCCGGATGACACAGGAGTTCAGTACTTC.

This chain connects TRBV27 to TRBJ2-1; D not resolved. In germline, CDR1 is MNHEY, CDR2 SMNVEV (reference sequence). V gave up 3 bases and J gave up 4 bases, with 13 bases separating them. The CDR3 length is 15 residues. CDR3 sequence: CASSFRSGIYNEQFF. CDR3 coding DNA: TGTGCCAGCAGTTTTCGTTCGGGCATATACAATGAGCAGTTCTTC.

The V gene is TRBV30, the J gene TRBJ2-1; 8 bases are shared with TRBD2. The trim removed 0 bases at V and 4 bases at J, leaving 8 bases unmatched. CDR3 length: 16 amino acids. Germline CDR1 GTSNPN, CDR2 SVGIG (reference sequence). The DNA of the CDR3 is TGTGCCTGGAGTGTAGACGCGGGAGGCACTTACAATGAGCAGTTCTTC. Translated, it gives CAWSVDAGGTYNEQFF.

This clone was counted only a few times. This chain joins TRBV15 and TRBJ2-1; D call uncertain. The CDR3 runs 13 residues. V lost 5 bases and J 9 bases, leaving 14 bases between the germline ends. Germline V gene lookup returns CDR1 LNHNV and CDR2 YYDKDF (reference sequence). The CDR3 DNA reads TGTGCCACCAGCCCCGGCACCTCGGGTGAGCAGTTCTTC. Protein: CATSPGTSGEQFF.

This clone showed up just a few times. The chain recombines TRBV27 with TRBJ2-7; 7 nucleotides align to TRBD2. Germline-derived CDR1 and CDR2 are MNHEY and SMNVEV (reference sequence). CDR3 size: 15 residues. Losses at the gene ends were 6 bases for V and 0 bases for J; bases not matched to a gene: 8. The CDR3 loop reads CASRSPGGSSYEQYF. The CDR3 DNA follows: TGTGCCAGCAGAAGCCCCGGCGGGAGCTCCTACGAGCAGTACTTC.

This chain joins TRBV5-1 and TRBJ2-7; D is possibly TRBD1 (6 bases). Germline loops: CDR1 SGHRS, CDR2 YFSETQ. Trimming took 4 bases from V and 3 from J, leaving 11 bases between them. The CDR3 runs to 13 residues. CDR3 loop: CASSVGTLYEQYF. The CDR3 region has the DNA TGCGCCAGCAGCGTAGGGACACTCTACGAGCAGTACTTC.

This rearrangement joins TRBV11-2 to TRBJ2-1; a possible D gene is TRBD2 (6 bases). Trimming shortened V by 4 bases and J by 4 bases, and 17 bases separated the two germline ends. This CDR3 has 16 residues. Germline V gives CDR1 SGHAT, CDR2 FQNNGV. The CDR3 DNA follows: TGTGCCAGCAGCTACCCATTTCTAGCGCGTTACAATGAGCAGTTCTTC. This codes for CASSYPFLARYNEQFF.

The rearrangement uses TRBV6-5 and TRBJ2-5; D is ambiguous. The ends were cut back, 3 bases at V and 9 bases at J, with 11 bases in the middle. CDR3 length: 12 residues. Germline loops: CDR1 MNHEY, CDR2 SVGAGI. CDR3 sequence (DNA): TGTGCCAGCAGTTATGGGGTTGGGGCCCAGTACTTC. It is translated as CASSYGVGAQYF.

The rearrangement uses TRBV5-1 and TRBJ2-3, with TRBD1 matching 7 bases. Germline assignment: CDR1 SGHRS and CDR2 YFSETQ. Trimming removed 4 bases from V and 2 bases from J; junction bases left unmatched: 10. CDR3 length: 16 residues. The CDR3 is CASSNGTVRPTDTQYF. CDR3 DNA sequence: TGCGCCAGCAGCAACGGGACAGTCCGTCCCACAGATACGCAGTATTTT.

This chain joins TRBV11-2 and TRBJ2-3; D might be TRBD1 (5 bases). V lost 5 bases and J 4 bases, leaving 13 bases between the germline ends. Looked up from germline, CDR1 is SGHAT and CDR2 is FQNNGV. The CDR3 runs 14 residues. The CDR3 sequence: CASSRPGLADTQYF. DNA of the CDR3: TGTGCCAGCAGCCGTCCAGGGTTGGCAGATACGCAGTATTTT.

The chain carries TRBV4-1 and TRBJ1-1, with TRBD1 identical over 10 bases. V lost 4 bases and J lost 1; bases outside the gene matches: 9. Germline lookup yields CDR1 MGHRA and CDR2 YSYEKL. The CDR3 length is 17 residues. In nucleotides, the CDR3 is TGCGCCAGCAGCCCCGTACCGGGACAGGGGCGGAACACTGAAGCTTTCTTT. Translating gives CASSPVPGQGRNTEAFF.

CDR3 nucleotides: TGTGCCTGGAGTCCCGGGACTAGCGGGAGCGCCAAAAACATTCAGTACTTC. Its translation is CAWSPGTSGSAKNIQYF. The chain recombines TRBV30 with TRBJ2-4; 14 nucleotides align to TRBD2. Trimming took 2 bases from V and 1 from J; bases not matched to a gene: 4. The germline V gene has CDR1 GTSNPN and CDR2 SVGIG (reference sequence). The CDR3 covers 17 residues.

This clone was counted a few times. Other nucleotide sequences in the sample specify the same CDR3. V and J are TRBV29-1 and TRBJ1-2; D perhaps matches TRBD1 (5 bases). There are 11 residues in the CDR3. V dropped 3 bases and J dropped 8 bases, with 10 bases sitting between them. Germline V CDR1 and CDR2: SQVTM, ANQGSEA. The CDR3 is CSVEGRRGYTF. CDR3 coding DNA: TGCAGCGTTGAGGGGCGCCGGGGCTACACCTTC. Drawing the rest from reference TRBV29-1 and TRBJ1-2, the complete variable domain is SAVISQKPSRDICQRGTSLTIQCQVDSQVTMMFWYRQQPGQSLTLIATANQGSEATYESGFVIDKFPISRPNLTFSTLTVSNMSPEDSSIYLCSVEGRRGYTFGSGTRLTVV.

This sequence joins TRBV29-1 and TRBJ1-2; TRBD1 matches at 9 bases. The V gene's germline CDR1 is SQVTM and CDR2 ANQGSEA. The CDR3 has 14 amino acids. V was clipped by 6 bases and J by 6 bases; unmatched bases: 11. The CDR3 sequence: CSVPPGQGMDGYTF. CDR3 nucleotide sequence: TGCAGCGTACCACCGGGACAGGGAATGGATGGCTACACCTTC.